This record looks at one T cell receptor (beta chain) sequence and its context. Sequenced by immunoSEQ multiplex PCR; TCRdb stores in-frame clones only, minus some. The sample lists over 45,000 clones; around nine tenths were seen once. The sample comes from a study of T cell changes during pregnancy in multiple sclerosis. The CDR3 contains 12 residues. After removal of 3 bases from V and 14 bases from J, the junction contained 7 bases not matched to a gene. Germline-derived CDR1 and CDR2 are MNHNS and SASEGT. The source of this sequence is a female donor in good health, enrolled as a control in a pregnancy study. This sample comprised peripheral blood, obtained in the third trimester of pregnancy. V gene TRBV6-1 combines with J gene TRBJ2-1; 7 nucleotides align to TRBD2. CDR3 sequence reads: CASSDFLADEFF. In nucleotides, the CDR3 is TGTGCCAGCAGTGATTTTCTAGCGGATGAGTTCTTC.